One sample yielded the 21 T cell receptor beta chains listed below, sequenced in a study of lymphopenia after photon versus proton radiotherapy. The data were produced by immunoSEQ multiplex PCR, yet TCRdb's version contains in-frame clones alone and is incomplete. Altogether roughly 65,000 clones are present, just over 90% being singletons, with the ten largest covering about 3%. Sequenced here: peripheral blood, sampled from a patient treated with photon-based radiotherapy. The receptor source for this set is a woman in her 70s with pancreatic cancer.

The V gene is TRBV5-6, the J gene TRBJ2-7; D is unclear. Trimming stripped 3 bases from V and 0 bases from J, with 1 base between. CDR3 size: 11 residues. Germline loops: CDR1 SGHDT, CDR2 YYEEEE. CDR3 coding DNA: TGTGCCAGCAGCTCCTCCTACGAGCAGTACTTC. Its translation is CASSSSYEQYF. Full variable domain (rest looked up from reference TRBV5-6 and TRBJ2-7): DAGVTQSPTHLIKTRGQQVTLRCSPKSGHDTVSWYQQALGQGPQFIFQYYEEEERQRGNFPDRFSGHQFPNYSSELNVNALLLGDSALYLCASSSSYEQYFGPGTRLTVT.

The CDR3 here is CASSPLGASGSGGSYNEQFF. CDR3 bases: TGTGCCAGCTCACCATTGGGAGCTAGCGGGAGTGGGGGGTCCTACAATGAGCAGTTCTTC. The rearrangement uses TRBV18 and TRBJ2-1; 10 bases map to TRBD2. The CDR3 runs to 20 residues. CDR1 is KGHSH and CDR2 is LQKENI in the germline V gene. V was clipped by 2 bases and J by 1 base; unmatched bases: 14.

This sequence joins TRBV6-6 and TRBJ2-7; 10 nucleotides match TRBD2. CDR3 length: 14 amino acids. J was trimmed by 3 bases and V by 5 bases; bases with no gene match: 4. The V gene's germline CDR1 is MNHNY and CDR2 SVGAGI (reference sequence). The CDR3 reads CASSTLAGYYEQYF. Here the CDR3 DNA reads TGTGCCAGCAGTACACTAGCGGGATACTACGAGCAGTACTTC.

The V call is TRBV19, the J call TRBJ2-2, with D perhaps matching TRBD2 (6 bases). V was cut by 3 bases and J by 8 bases, with 19 bases left in between. The CDR3 length is 16 residues. Germline CDR1 and CDR2: LNHDA and SQIVND (reference sequence). The CDR3 DNA follows: TGTGCCAGTAGTATTGGGGCAGGGAGGTCGGTTGGGGAGCTGTTTTTT. It specifies CASSIGAGRSVGELFF.

CDR3 in amino acids: CASRNSYGYTF. CDR3 DNA: TGTGCCAGCAGGAACAGTTATGGCTACACCTTC. The rearrangement joins TRBV6-5 to TRBJ1-2; D gene unclear. The CDR3 sequence is 11 residues long. Between the trimmed V and J ends, which lost 6 bases and 5 bases, there was a span of 7 bases. The germline CDR1 and CDR2 sequences are MNHEY and SVGAGI.

There are a few counts of this clone. The chain carries TRBV7-6 and TRBJ2-6; a possible D gene is TRBD1 (5 bases). This CDR3 comprises 15 residues. Germline CDR1 SGHVS, CDR2 FNYEAQ. With 2 bases removed from V and 11 bases from J, the gap between germline ends came to 16 bases. The chain's CDR3 is CASSLRAGSSDVLTF. Here the CDR3 DNA reads TGTGCCAGCAGCTTAAGGGCAGGGTCATCCGACGTCCTGACTTTC.

This chain joins TRBV9 and TRBJ2-3; 8 bases agree with TRBD1. Germline values: CDR1 SGDLS, CDR2 YYNGEE. J gave up 4 bases and V 4 bases, and 5 bases lay outside the gene matches. This CDR3 is 14 amino acids long. CDR3 sequence: CASSPGQGPDTQYF. CDR3 in DNA: TGTGCCAGCAGCCCAGGACAGGGTCCAGATACGCAGTATTTT.

V gene TRBV18 combines with J gene TRBJ2-7; possibly TRBD1 or TRBD2 for D (5 bases each). Per the germline V gene, CDR1 is KGHSH and CDR2 is LQKENI. The V end was cut by 3 bases, the J end by 2 bases, with 8 bases between. CDR3 size: 13 residues. The CDR3: CASSPRETYEQYF. In DNA form, the CDR3 reads TGTGCCAGCTCACCCAGGGAGACCTACGAGCAGTACTTC.

The CDR3 coding sequence is TGCGCCAGCAGCGCCGACCCGACTAGCCACAATGAGCAGTTCTTC. Residues: CASSADPTSHNEQFF. The rearrangement uses TRBV5-1 and TRBJ2-1; 7 nucleotides line up with TRBD2. The CDR3 is made up of 15 amino acids. CDR1 is SGHRS, CDR2 YFSETQ, per germline. The V and J ends lost 4 bases and 5 bases, in that order; junction bases with no gene match: 9. The complete variable domain, with remaining parts taken from reference TRBV5-1 and TRBJ2-1, reads KAGVTQTPRYLIKTRGQQVTLSCSPISGHRSVSWYQQTPGQGLQFLFEYFSETQRNKGNFPGRFSGRQFSNSRSEMNVSTLELGDSALYLCASSADPTSHNEQFFGPGTRLTVL.

This clone was seen a single time. Here the CDR3 DNA reads TGCGCCAGCAGCGATGCACGGGGGTCCTATGGCTACACCTTC. Encoded protein: CASSDARGSYGYTF. This rearrangement joins TRBV4-1 to TRBJ1-2; D might be TRBD1 (5 bases). V gave up 5 bases and J gave up 4 bases, with 14 bases separating them. CDR3 length: 14 amino acids. Germline V gene data show CDR1 as MGHRA and CDR2 as YSYEKL.

The chain joins TRBV2 to TRBJ1-5, with TRBD1 matching over 8 bases. From germline, CDR1 is SNHLY and CDR2 FYNNEI. The CDR3 is 14 residues long. V was clipped by 2 bases and J by 6 bases; unmatched bases: 3. CDR3 loop: CASSETGGTQPQHF. CDR3 in DNA: TGTGCCAGCAGTGAAACAGGGGGAACTCAGCCCCAGCATTTT.

The V and J genes are TRBV28 and TRBJ2-7, with TRBD2 as a possible D gene (5 bases). The CDR3 extends over 15 amino acids. Germline-derived CDR1 and CDR2 are MDHEN and SYDVKM. V lost 2 bases and J 7 bases, leaving 18 bases between the germline ends. CDR3 nucleotides: TGTGCCAGCAGTTTAATTGCGGGTGGGTTCGGGGAGCAGTACTTC. This translates into CASSLIAGGFGEQYF.

The chain is built from TRBV2 and TRBJ2-3; 15 nucleotides agree with TRBD2. The CDR3 is 15 residues long. V lost 4 bases to trimming and J lost 6 bases; unmatched junction nucleotides: 2. The germline V gene encodes CDR1 SNHLY and CDR2 FYNNEI. CDR3 DNA sequence: TGTGCCAGCAGTGCGGGACTAGCGGGAGGTGATACGCAGTATTTT. Translation gives CASSAGLAGGDTQYF. The full variable domain, completed using reference TRBV2 and TRBJ2-3, is EPEVTQTPSHQVTQMGQEVILRCVPISNHLYFYWYRQILGQKVEFLVSFYNNEISEKSEIFDDQFSVERPDGSNFTLKIRSTKLEDSAMYFCASSAGLAGGDTQYFGPGTRLTVL.

This chain links TRBV30 with TRBJ1-6; 7 bases map to TRBD1. Trimming took 3 bases from V and 9 from J; bases not matched to a gene: 11. The germline CDR1 and CDR2 sequences are GTSNPN and SVGIG (reference sequence). The CDR3 is 15 amino acids. The CDR3 DNA reads TGTGCCTGGAGGGAGTCAGGGGGAATCAGTTCACCCCTCCACTTT. Translation: CAWRESGGISSPLHF.

The V and J genes are TRBV4-2 and TRBJ1-2; 8 nucleotides align to TRBD1. V was pared by 5 bases and J by 5 bases, with 10 bases of the junction left unmatched. Germline CDR1 and CDR2: LGHNA and YNFKEQ. This CDR3 has 15 residues. CDR3 bases: TGTGCCAGCAGCTTGCCCGGACAGGGCTTTTATGGCTACACCTTC. It is translated as CASSLPGQGFYGYTF.

The chain uses TRBV5-6 and TRBJ2-2, with TRBD2 identical over 13 bases. V gave up 1 base and J gave up 1 base; unmatched junction bases: 4. The germline gives CDR1 SGHDT, CDR2 YYEEEE. The CDR3 is 18 amino acids. CDR3 sequence reads: CASSLFGTSGMNTGELFF. CDR3 coding DNA: TGTGCCAGCAGCTTGTTTGGGACTAGCGGGATGAACACCGGGGAGCTGTTTTTT.

This chain links TRBV6-6 with TRBJ1-4; tentatively, D is TRBD1 (5 bases). Trimming shortened V by 8 bases and J by 2 bases, and 9 bases separated the two germline ends. Germline V CDR1 and CDR2: MNHNY, SVGAGI (reference sequence). This CDR3 region has 13 residues. The CDR3, as DNA: TGTGCCAGCCGTCAGGGCACTAATGAAAAACTGTTTTTT. This codes for CASRQGTNEKLFF.

The chain combines TRBV5-6 with TRBJ2-3; 8 bases map to TRBD2. The ends lost 2 bases at V and 6 bases at J; junction bases unmatched: 8. CDR3 length: 15 residues. Germline CDR1 reads SGHDT; CDR2 reads YYEEEE. CDR3: CASSLSGRALDTQYF. The CDR3 DNA follows: TGTGCCAGCAGCTTATCCGGGAGGGCCTTGGATACGCAGTATTTT.

The V gene is TRBV7-9, the J gene TRBJ2-1, with 12 bases lining up with TRBD2. The CDR3 is 15 amino acids. Germline V lookup: CDR1 SEHNR, CDR2 FQNEAQ (reference sequence). Trimming cost V 5 bases and J 7 bases; bases outside gene matches: 6. CDR3 protein: CASSPRLAGVNEQFF. CDR3 DNA: TGTGCCAGCAGCCCCCGACTAGCGGGAGTGAATGAGCAGTTCTTC.

J is TRBJ2-2 and V is TRBV6-7, with 14 nucleotides matching TRBD2. TRBV6-7 is noted as an ORF with a role that remains uncertain. This CDR3 is 19 amino acids long. The ends lost 9 bases at V and 0 bases at J; junction bases unmatched: 12. In DNA, the CDR3 is TGTGCCAGTTTCCTTCCGGGACTAGCGGGAGCGGCGAACACCGGGGAGCTGTTTTTT. Translation: CASFLPGLAGAANTGELFF.

The chain is built from TRBV5-1 and TRBJ2-5; 9 bases align to TRBD2. The ends lost 4 bases at V and 3 bases at J; junction bases unmatched: 7. This CDR3 is 15 amino acids long. Germline loops: CDR1 SGHRS, CDR2 YFSETQ. The CDR3 DNA sequence: TGCGCCAGCAGCCTACGGACTAGCGTCAAAGAGACCCAGTACTTC. Amino acids: CASSLRTSVKETQYF.